The present TCR beta chain was sequenced within a study of T-cell reconstitution after alpha-beta-depleted transplantation in children. It was with unique molecular identifiers that the TCRbeta library was prepared. TCRdb reanalysed the PCR reads using MiXCR and keeps one entry per CDR3 protein. The table shows 700,000 to 950,000 distinct CDR3 sequences, with about 16% occurring only once. The source material was PBMCs, mostly from graft donor cells, sampled 360 days after TCRalphabeta/CD19-depleted stem cell transplant. This TCR came from a male patient younger than 18 who had a stem cell transplant for acute lymphoblastic leukemia, so the T cells may come from the graft donor.

The CDR3 DNA follows: TGTGCCAGCAGTCCTGCTCGGAGCTCCTACGAGCAGTACTTC. Its protein product is CASSPARSSYEQYF. V gene TRBV27 combines with J gene TRBJ2-7, with D unclear. The CDR3 spans 14 residues. V was shortened by 5 bases and J by 0 bases, with 11 bases between the two germline ends. CDR1 MNHEY and CDR2 SMNVEV come from the germline V gene (reference sequence).